The clone carrying this T cell receptor (beta chain) was found a few times. Its antigen is still unknown. With molecular barcodes, quantitative 5'-RACE was used to make the TCR beta libraries. TCRdb reprocessed the 5' RACE reads with MiXCR, giving one entry per CDR3 protein. This sample has 150,000 to 200,000 distinct CDR3 sequences, with around a tenth found just once. The source of the sample is a study of CD8 T cells in ankylosing spondylitis. Study observations and caveats: With a CD8+ phenotype, disease-linked clones were relatively rare in peripheral blood. Seemingly characteristic of ankylosing spondylitis blood was a TCR beta motif consisting of eight highly homologous variants.

With 0 bases clipped from V and 8 bases from J, the junction kept 7 bases outside the gene matches. CDR1 and CDR2 from the germline V gene are LGHNA and YSLEER. This CDR3 contains 16 residues. This receptor was obtained from a male donor with ankylosing spondylitis or in good health (not recorded which). The sample taken for sequencing was blood, either unsorted or a sorted T cell fraction (not recorded which). The J gene is TRBJ1-6, the V gene TRBV4-3; 7 bases are shared with TRBD1. The chain's CDR3 is CASSQDVGGLDSPLHF. CDR3 DNA sequence: TGCGCCAGCAGCCAAGATGTAGGGGGCCTCGATTCACCCCTCCACTTT.